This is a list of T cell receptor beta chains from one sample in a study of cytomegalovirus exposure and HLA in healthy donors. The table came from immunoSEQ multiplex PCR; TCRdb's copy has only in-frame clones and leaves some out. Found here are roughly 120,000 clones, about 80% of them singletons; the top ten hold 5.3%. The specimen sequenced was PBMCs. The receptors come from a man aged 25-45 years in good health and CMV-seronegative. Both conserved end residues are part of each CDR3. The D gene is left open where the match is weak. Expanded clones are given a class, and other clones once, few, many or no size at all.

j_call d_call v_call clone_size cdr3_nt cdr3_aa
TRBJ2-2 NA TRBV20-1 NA TGCAGTGCCGGGAATTTCGGGGAGCTGTTTTTT CSAGNFGELFF
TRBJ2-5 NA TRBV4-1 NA TGCGCCAGCAGCTCAGGAGACTACAGGGTTGGAGAGACCCAGTACTTC CASSSGDYRVGETQYF
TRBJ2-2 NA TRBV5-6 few TGTGCCAGCAGACTACACCCCGCGAACACCGGGGAGCTGTTTTTT CASRLHPANTGELFF
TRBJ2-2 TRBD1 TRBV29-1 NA TGCAGCGTTGATGGACAGGGGGCCTACACCGGGGAGCTGTTTTTT CSVDGQGAYTGELFF
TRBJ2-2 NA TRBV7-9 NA TGTGCCAGCAGCTTCCGGGACAAGTGGGCCGGGGAGCTGTTTTTT CASSFRDKWAGELFF
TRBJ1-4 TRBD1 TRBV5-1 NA TGCGCCAGCAGCATGACAGGGAATTCTTTAGTTTTT CASSMTGNSLVF
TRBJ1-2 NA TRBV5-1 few TGCGCCAGCAGCTTAGGGACCGGGGGACATGGCTACACCTTC CASSLGTGGHGYTF
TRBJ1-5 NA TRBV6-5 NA TGTGCCAGCAGTCAACAAACAGGGCTTGGACAGCCCCAGCATTTT CASSQQTGLGQPQHF
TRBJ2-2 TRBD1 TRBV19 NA TGTGCCAGTCGACAGGGGGCAACCGGGGAGCTGTTTTTT CASRQGATGELFF
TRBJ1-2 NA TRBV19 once TGTGCCAGTAGTAGAGATGGTCCCAGCTATGGCTACACCTTC CASSRDGPSYGYTF